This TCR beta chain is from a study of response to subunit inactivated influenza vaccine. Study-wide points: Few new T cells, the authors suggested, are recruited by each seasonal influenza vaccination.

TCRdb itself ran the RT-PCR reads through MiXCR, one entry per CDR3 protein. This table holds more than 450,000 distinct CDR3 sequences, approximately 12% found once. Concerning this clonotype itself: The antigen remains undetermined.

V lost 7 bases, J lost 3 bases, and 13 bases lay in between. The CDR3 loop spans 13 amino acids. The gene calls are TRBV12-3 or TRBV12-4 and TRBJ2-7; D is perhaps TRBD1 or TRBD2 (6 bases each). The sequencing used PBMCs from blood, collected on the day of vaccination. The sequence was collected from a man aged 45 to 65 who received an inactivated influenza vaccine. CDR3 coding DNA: TGTGCCAGCACTTCGGGGGCCGGCTACGAGCAGTACTTC. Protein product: CASTSGAGYEQYF.